The entry below describes one TCR beta chain. As handled by the study authors: Amplifying reference gene primers gave estimates of nucleated cell counts. Assay: immunoSEQ multiplex PCR; the TCRdb copy retains only in-frame clones and omits some. D and trimming come from the DNA, and the V and J calls and clone size come from that table. In the table there are under 95,000 clones, under 85% of which are singletons. Those enrolled in Seattle joined during active infection and were followed longitudinally afterward. The sample belongs to a study of blood T cell repertoires in COVID-19. Study as a whole: Samples came from the United States, Italy and Spain, spanning acute and convalescent COVID-19. PBMCs, B-cell-depleted T cells, or T cells provided the cDNA or gDNA that made up the material.

V dropped 5 bases and J dropped 1; count of bases not matched to a gene: 7. Germline V CDR1 and CDR2: LNHDA, SQIVND (reference sequence). CDR3 length equals 15 residues. The genes are TRBV19 and TRBJ1-1; TRBD1 aligns across 7 bases. Sequenced: peripheral blood. This receptor was obtained from a woman of 80 years or more with COVID-19, enrolled during active disease. For the CDR3, the DNA is TGTGCCAGTAGTGCCTCAGGGGGAACGAACACTGAAGCTTTCTTT. It specifies CASSASGGTNTEAFF.